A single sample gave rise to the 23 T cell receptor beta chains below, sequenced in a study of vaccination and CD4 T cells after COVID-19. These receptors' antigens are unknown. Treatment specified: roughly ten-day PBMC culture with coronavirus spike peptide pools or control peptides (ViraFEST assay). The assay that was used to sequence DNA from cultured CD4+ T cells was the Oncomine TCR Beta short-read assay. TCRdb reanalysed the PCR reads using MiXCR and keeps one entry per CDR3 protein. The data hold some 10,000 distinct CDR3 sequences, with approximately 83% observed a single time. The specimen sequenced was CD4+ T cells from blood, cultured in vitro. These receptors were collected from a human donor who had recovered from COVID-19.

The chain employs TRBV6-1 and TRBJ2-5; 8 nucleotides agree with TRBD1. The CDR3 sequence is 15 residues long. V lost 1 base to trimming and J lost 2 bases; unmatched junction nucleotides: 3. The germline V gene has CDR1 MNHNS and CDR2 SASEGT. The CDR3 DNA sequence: TGTGCCAGCAGTGAAGGACAGGGGTCTCAAGAGACCCAGTACTTC. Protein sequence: CASSEGQGSQETQYF.

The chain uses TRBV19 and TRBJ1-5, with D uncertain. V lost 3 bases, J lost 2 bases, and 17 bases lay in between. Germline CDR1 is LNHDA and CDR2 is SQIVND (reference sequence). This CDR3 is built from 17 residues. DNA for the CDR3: TGTGCCAGTAGTATTTGGACGGCGGTCATGGGCAATCAGCCCCAGCATTTT. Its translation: CASSIWTAVMGNQPQHF.

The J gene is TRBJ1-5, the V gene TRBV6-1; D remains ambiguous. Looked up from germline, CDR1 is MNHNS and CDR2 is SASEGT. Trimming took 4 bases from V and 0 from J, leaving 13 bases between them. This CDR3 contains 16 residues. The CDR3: CASSAIFGYSNQPQHF. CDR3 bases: TGTGCCAGCAGTGCGATATTTGGGTATAGCAATCAGCCCCAGCATTTT.

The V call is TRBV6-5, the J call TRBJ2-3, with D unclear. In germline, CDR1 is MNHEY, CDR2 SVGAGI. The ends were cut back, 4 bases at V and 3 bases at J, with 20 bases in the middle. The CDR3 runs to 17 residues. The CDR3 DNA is TGTGCCAGCAGTTTTTCCTCCCCGGGTAGTGGAACAGATACGCAGTATTTT. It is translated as CASSFSSPGSGTDTQYF.

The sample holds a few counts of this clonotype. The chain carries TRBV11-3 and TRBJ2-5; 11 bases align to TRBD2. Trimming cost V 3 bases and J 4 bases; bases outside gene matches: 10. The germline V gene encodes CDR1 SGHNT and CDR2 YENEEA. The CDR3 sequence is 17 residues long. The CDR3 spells CASSFFLSGGAGETQYF. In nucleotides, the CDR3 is TGTGCCAGCAGCTTTTTCCTTAGCGGGGGGGCGGGAGAGACCCAGTACTTC.

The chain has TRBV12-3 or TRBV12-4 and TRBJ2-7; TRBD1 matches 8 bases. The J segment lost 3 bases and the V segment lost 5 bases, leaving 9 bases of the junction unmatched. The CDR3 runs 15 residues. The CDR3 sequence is CASSDPGQGIYEQYF. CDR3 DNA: TGTGCCAGCAGTGATCCCGGACAGGGTATCTACGAGCAGTACTTC.

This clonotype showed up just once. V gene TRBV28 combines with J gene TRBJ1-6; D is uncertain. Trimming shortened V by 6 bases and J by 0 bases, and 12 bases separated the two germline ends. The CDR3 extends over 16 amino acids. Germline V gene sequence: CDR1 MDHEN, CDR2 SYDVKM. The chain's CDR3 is CASSGDLSSYNSPLHF. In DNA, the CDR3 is TGTGCCAGCAGCGGAGACTTGAGCTCCTATAATTCACCCCTCCACTTT.

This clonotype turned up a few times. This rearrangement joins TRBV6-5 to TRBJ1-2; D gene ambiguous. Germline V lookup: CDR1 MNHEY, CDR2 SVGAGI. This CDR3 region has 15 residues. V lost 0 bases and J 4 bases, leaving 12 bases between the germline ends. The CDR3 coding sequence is TGTGCCAGCAGTTACTCGACGGGAAGGAGCTATGGCTACACCTTC. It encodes CASSYSTGRSYGYTF.

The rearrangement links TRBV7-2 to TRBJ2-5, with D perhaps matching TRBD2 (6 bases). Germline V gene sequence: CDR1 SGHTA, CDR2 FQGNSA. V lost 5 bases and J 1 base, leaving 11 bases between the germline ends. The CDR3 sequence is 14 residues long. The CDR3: CASSVGAGQETQYF. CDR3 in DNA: TGTGCCAGCAGCGTGGGAGCGGGCCAAGAGACCCAGTACTTC.

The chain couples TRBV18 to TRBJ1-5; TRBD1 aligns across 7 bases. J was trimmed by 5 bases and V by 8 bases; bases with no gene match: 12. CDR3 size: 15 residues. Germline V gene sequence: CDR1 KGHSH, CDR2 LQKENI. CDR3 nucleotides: TGTGCCAGCACCGTCACAGGGGCACCAGATCAGCCCCAGCATTTT. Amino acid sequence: CASTVTGAPDQPQHF.

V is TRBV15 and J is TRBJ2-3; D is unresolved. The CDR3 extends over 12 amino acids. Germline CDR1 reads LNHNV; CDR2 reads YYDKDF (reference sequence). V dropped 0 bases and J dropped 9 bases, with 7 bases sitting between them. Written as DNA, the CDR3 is TGTGCCACCAGCAGAGACTCTGGGACGCAGTATTTT. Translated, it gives CATSRDSGTQYF.

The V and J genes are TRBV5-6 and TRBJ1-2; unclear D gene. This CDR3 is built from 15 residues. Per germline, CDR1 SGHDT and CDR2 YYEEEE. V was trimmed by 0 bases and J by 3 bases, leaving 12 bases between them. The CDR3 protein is CASSLAPGGDYGYTF. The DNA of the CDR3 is TGTGCCAGCAGCTTGGCTCCGGGTGGGGACTATGGCTACACCTTC.

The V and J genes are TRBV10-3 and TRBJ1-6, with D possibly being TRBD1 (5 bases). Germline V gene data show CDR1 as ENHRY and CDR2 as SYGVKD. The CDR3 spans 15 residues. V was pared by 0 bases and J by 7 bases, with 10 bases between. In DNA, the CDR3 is TGTGCCATCAGTGAGTCGGGTCGGGACAATTCACCCCTCCACTTT. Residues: CAISESGRDNSPLHF.

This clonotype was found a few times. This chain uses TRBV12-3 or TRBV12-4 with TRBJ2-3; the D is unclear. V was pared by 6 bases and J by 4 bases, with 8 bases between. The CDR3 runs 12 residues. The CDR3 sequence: CASSLSPDTQYF. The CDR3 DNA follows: TGTGCCAGCAGCCTGAGCCCAGATACGCAGTATTTT.

The CDR3, as DNA: TGTGCCAGCAGCTTAGGGGTTGGATATGGCTACACCTTC. Translated: CASSLGVGYGYTF. V and J are TRBV11-3 and TRBJ1-2; D is ambiguous. Trimming left V 1 base short and J 5 bases short, with 8 bases between. Germline CDR1 SGHNT, CDR2 YENEEA. This CDR3 has 13 residues. The full variable domain, rest sourced from reference TRBV11-3 and TRBJ1-2, is EAGVVQSPRYKIIEKKQPVAFWCNPISGHNTLYWYLQNLGQGPELLIRYENEEAVDDSQLPKDRFSAERLKGVDSTLKIQPAELGDSAVYLCASSLGVGYGYTFGSGTRLTVV.

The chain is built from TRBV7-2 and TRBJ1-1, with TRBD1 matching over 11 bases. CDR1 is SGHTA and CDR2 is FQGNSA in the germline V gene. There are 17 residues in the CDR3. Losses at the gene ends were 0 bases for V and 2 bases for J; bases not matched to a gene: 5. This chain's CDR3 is CASSLAPGQGANTEAFF. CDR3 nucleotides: TGTGCCAGCAGCTTAGCCCCAGGACAGGGGGCAAACACTGAAGCTTTCTTT.

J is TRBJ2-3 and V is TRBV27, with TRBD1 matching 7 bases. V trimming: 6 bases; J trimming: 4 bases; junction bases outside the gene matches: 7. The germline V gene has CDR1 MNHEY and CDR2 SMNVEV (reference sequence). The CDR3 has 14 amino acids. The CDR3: CASRRQGFPDTQYF. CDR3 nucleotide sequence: TGTGCCAGCAGGAGACAGGGATTCCCAGATACGCAGTATTTT.

The DNA for the CDR3 is TGCGCCAGCAGCTTGGGGCAGGGAGGTTATGGCTACACCTTC. This encodes CASSLGQGGYGYTF. The chain has TRBV5-1 and TRBJ1-2; TRBD1 might be the D (5 bases). The CDR3 loop spans 14 amino acids. The germline gives CDR1 SGHRS, CDR2 YFSETQ. Trimming took off 0 bases at V and 5 bases at J, with 11 bases between the two ends.

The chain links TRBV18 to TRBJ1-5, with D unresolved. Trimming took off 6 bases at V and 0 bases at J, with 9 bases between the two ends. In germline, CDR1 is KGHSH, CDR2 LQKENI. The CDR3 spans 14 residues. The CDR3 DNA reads TGTGCCAGCTCCCAGATCGATAGCAATCAGCCCCAGCATTTT. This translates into CASSQIDSNQPQHF.

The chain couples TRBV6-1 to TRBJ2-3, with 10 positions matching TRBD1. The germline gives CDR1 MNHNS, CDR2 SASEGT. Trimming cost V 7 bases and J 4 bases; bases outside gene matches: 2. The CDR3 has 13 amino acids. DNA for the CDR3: TGTGCCAGCAAGGACAGGGGGGCAGATACGCAGTATTTT. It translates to CASKDRGADTQYF.

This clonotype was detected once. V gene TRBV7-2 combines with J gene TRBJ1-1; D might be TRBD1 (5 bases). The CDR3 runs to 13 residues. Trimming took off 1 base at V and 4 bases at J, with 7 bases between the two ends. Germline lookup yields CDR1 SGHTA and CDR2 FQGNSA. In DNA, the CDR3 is TGTGCCAGCAGCTTAGGAGGGGTCACTGAAGCTTTCTTT. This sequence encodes CASSLGGVTEAFF.

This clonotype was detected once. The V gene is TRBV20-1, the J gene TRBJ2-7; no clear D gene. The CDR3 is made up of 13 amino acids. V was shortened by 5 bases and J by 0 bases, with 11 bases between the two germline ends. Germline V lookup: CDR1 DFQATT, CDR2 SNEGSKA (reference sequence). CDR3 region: CSASGQNSYEQYF. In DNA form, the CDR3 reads TGCAGTGCTTCCGGGCAAAACTCCTACGAGCAGTACTTC.

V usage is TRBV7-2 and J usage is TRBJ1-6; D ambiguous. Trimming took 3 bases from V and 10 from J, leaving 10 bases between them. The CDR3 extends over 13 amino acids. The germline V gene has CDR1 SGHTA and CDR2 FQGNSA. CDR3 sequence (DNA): TGTGCCAGCAGCTTGGAGTCCTGGTCACCCCTCCACTTT. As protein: CASSLESWSPLHF.